This T cell receptor (beta chain) was profiled in a study of cytomegalovirus exposure and HLA in healthy donors. CDR1 is SGHNT, CDR2 YYREEE, per germline (reference sequence). After removal of 0 bases from V and 4 bases from J, the junction contained 11 bases not matched to a gene. CDR3 length: 17 amino acids. As regards this clone: Its specificity is not known.

The PCR was carried out with 60 Vbeta primers and 13 Jbeta primers. TCRdb keeps only in-frame clones here, not all; method: immunoSEQ multiplex PCR. This sample has about 150,000 clones, with 65% to 85% found just once. Points from the study as a whole: Some V segments, TRBV6-2 and TRBV6-3 among them, were indistinguishable and were therefore excluded. Later genetic work tied a missense DCLRE1C variant to beta-chain V and J trimming. Researchers counted 164 TCR beta chains as cytomegalovirus-associated. In a later analysis, HLA-C alleles had the fewest associated TCRs, DRB1 alleles the most.

The source of this sequence is a woman aged 40 to 55 in good health and CMV-seropositive. The chain uses TRBV5-4 and TRBJ1-2; 8 bases are a match to TRBD1. Sequencing was carried out using PBMCs. The CDR3 region has the DNA TGTGCCAGCAGCTTGGATCCAGGGGGCGGCTCATCCTATGGCTACACCTTC. Amino acids: CASSLDPGGGSSYGYTF.